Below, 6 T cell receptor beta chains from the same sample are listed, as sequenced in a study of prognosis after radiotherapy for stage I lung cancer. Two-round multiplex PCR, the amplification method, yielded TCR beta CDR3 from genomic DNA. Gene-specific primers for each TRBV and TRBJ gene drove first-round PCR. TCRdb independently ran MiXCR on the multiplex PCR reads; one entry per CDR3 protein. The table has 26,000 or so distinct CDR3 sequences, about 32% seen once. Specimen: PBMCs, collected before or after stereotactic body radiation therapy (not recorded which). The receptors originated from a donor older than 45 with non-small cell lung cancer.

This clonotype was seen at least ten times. CDR3 sequence: CAWSVQGRNTEAFF. DNA of the CDR3: TGTGCCTGGAGTGTGCAGGGGAGGAACACTGAAGCTTTCTTT. The J gene is TRBJ1-1, the V gene TRBV30, with a possible D match to TRBD1 (6 bases). Germline CDR1 is GTSNPN and CDR2 is SVGIG (reference sequence). The CDR3 length is 14 residues. V gave up 0 bases and J gave up 1 base, with 9 bases separating them.

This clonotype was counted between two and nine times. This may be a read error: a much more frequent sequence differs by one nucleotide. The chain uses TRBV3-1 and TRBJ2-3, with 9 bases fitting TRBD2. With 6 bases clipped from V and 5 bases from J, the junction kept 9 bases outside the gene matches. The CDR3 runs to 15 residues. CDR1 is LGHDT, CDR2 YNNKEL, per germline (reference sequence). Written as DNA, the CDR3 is TGTGCCAGCAGTCGTAGCGGGGGATGGCAAGATACGCAGTATTTT. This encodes CASSRSGGWQDTQYF.

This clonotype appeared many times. In nucleotides, the CDR3 is TGTGCCAGCAGCTTCGAGACAGGGTACACTGAAGCTTTCTTT. This sequence encodes CASSFETGYTEAFF. The chain links TRBV11-3 to TRBJ1-1; TRBD1 agrees at 7 bases. Germline trimming cut 3 bases from V and 3 bases from J; bases unmatched to any gene: 4. CDR3 length: 14 amino acids. CDR1 and CDR2 (germline): SGHNT, YENEEA.

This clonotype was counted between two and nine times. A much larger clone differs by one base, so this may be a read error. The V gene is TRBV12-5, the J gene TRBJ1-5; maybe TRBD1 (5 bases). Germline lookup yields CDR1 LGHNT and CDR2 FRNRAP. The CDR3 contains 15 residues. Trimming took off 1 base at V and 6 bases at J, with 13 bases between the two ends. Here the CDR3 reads CASGLGDPWAQPQHF. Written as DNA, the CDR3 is TGTGCTAGTGGTTTGGGGGACCCGTGGGCTCAGCCCCAGCATTTT.

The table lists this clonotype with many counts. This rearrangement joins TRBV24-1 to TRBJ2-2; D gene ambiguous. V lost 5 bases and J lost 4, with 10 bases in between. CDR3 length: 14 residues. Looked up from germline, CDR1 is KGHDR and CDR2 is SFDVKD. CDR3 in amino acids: CATSVQVGTGELFF. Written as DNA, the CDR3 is TGTGCCACCAGTGTTCAGGTGGGCACCGGGGAGCTGTTTTTT.

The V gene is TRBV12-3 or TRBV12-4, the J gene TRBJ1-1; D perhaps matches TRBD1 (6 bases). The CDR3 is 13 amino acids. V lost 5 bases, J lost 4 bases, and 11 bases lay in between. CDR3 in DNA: TGTGCCAGCAGTCCAGGGGTGAGCACTGAAGCTTTCTTT. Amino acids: CASSPGVSTEAFF.